A single sample gave rise to the 12 T cell receptor beta chains below, sequenced in a study of cytomegalovirus exposure and HLA in healthy donors. Researchers ran the PCR with 60 Vbeta and 13 Jbeta primers. This table comes from immunoSEQ multiplex PCR, and its TCRdb copy is limited to in-frame clones, with some not included. The sample lists about 160,000 clones; roughly 75% were seen once. The sample comprised PBMCs. Receptors were obtained from a female donor in good health and CMV-seronegative.

This chain uses TRBV29-1 with TRBJ2-1; 8 bases are shared with TRBD1. The CDR3 sequence is 16 residues long. Germline-derived CDR1 and CDR2 are SQVTM and ANQGSEA. Losses at the gene ends were 2 bases for V and 7 bases for J; bases not matched to a gene: 13. The CDR3: CSVEKIYRGVENEQFF. In DNA, the CDR3 is TGCAGCGTTGAAAAAATATACAGGGGGGTGGAAAATGAGCAGTTCTTC.

The chain carries TRBV9 and TRBJ2-1; 8 bases match TRBD2. Germline V lookup: CDR1 SGDLS, CDR2 YYNGEE. This CDR3 is built from 19 residues. V lost 4 bases and J lost 0; bases outside the gene matches: 15. The chain's CDR3 is CASSRGSSGAQSSYNEQFF. The CDR3 DNA reads as TGTGCCAGCAGCAGGGGGAGTAGCGGGGCCCAGAGCTCCTACAATGAGCAGTTCTTC.

V gene TRBV19 combines with J gene TRBJ2-3, with 7 positions matching TRBD2. The J segment lost 0 bases and the V segment lost 1 base, leaving 13 bases of the junction unmatched. The CDR3 spans 19 residues. Germline lookup yields CDR1 LNHDA and CDR2 SQIVND (reference sequence). CDR3 nucleotide sequence: TGTGCCAGTAGTATAGTTTTCCGCAACTGGCGGGGGAGCACAGATACGCAGTATTTT. Its protein product is CASSIVFRNWRGSTDTQYF. Using reference TRBV19 and TRBJ2-3 for the parts outside the CDR3, the full variable domain is DGGITQSPKYLFRKEGQNVTLSCEQNLNHDAMYWYRQDPGQGLRLIYYSQIVNDFQKGDIAEGYSVSREKKESFPLTVTSAQKNPTAFYLCASSIVFRNWRGSTDTQYFGPGTRLTVL.

This clone came up once. The chain joins TRBV19 to TRBJ2-1; 8 bases match TRBD2. The trim removed 5 bases at V and 6 bases at J, leaving 6 bases unmatched. This CDR3 comprises 14 residues. CDR1 is LNHDA, CDR2 SQIVND, per germline (reference sequence). The CDR3 loop is CASSWEGTSNEQFF. The CDR3 coding sequence is TGTGCCAGTAGTTGGGAGGGGACTAGCAATGAGCAGTTCTTC.

V gene TRBV7-9 combines with J gene TRBJ2-1; D gene unclear. CDR1 is SEHNR, CDR2 FQNEAQ, per germline (reference sequence). The length of the CDR3 is 13 residues. Trimming removed 5 bases from V and 6 bases from J, with 11 bases in between. CDR3 sequence: CASSPRPGNEQFF. The CDR3 DNA sequence: TGTGCCAGCAGCCCCCGGCCAGGCAATGAGCAGTTCTTC.

The chain is built from TRBV4-1 and TRBJ2-5, with 7 bases aligning to TRBD1. The length of the CDR3 is 15 residues. V was pared by 6 bases and J by 2 bases, with 9 bases of the junction left unmatched. Germline V gene sequence: CDR1 MGHRA, CDR2 YSYEKL. CDR3 coding DNA: TGCGCCAGCAGTCCGACGGAGACAGGGCAAGAGACCCAGTACTTC. It is translated as CASSPTETGQETQYF.

The J gene is TRBJ2-7, the V gene TRBV6-6; 9 nucleotides line up with TRBD1. The CDR3 is 14 residues long. V gave up 5 bases and J gave up 4 bases; unmatched junction bases: 6. The germline CDR1 and CDR2 sequences are MNHNY and SVGAGI (reference sequence). The CDR3 loop reads CASSRAGQGYEQYF. The CDR3 DNA sequence: TGTGCCAGCAGTAGGGCCGGACAGGGGTACGAGCAGTACTTC.

This clone was seen once. The V gene is TRBV6-6, the J gene TRBJ2-3, with D possibly TRBD2 on 5 matching bases. V lost 7 bases and J 5 bases, leaving 10 bases between the germline ends. The CDR3 is 12 amino acids. Germline CDR1 is MNHNY and CDR2 is SVGAGI (reference sequence). The CDR3 DNA follows: TGTGCCAGCAAAAACGCGGGAGATACGCAGTATTTT. This translates into CASKNAGDTQYF.

V is TRBV10-2 and J is TRBJ2-2, with TRBD1 matching over 7 bases. The CDR3 covers 14 residues. V shed 8 bases and J 6 bases; nucleotides not matched to a gene: 9. Germline assignment: CDR1 WSHSY and CDR2 SAAADI. CDR3 protein: CASSDRVDPGELFF. The CDR3 nucleotides read TGCGCCAGCTCAGACAGGGTCGATCCCGGGGAGCTGTTTTTT.

V gene TRBV5-5 combines with J gene TRBJ2-6, with 9 bases aligning to TRBD1. The CDR3 is made up of 18 amino acids. The V and J ends lost 4 bases and 4 bases, in that order; junction bases with no gene match: 12. Germline CDR1 reads SGHKS; CDR2 reads YYEKEE (reference sequence). CDR3 coding DNA: TGTGCCAGCAGCCCGTCCCGGGACAGGGTTGCCGGGGCCAACGTCCTGACTTTC. It translates to CASSPSRDRVAGANVLTF.

This clone was detected only a few times. The gene calls are TRBV7-2 and TRBJ1-6; TRBD1 matches 9 bases. The V and J ends lost 3 bases and 10 bases, in that order; junction bases with no gene match: 13. The length of the CDR3 is 17 residues. In germline, CDR1 is SGHTA, CDR2 FQGNSA. CDR3: CASSLALTGTGSSPLHF. The DNA for the CDR3 is TGTGCCAGCAGCTTGGCTCTTACCGGGACAGGGAGCTCACCCCTCCACTTT.

This sequence joins TRBV6-5 and TRBJ2-5; 9 bases fit TRBD2. V gave up 5 bases and J gave up 2 bases; unmatched junction bases: 3. The CDR3 contains 14 residues. Germline loops: CDR1 MNHEY, CDR2 SVGAGI. The CDR3 nucleotides read TGTGCCAGCAGTGAGCGGGGGGTTCAAGAGACCCAGTACTTC. It codes for CASSERGVQETQYF.